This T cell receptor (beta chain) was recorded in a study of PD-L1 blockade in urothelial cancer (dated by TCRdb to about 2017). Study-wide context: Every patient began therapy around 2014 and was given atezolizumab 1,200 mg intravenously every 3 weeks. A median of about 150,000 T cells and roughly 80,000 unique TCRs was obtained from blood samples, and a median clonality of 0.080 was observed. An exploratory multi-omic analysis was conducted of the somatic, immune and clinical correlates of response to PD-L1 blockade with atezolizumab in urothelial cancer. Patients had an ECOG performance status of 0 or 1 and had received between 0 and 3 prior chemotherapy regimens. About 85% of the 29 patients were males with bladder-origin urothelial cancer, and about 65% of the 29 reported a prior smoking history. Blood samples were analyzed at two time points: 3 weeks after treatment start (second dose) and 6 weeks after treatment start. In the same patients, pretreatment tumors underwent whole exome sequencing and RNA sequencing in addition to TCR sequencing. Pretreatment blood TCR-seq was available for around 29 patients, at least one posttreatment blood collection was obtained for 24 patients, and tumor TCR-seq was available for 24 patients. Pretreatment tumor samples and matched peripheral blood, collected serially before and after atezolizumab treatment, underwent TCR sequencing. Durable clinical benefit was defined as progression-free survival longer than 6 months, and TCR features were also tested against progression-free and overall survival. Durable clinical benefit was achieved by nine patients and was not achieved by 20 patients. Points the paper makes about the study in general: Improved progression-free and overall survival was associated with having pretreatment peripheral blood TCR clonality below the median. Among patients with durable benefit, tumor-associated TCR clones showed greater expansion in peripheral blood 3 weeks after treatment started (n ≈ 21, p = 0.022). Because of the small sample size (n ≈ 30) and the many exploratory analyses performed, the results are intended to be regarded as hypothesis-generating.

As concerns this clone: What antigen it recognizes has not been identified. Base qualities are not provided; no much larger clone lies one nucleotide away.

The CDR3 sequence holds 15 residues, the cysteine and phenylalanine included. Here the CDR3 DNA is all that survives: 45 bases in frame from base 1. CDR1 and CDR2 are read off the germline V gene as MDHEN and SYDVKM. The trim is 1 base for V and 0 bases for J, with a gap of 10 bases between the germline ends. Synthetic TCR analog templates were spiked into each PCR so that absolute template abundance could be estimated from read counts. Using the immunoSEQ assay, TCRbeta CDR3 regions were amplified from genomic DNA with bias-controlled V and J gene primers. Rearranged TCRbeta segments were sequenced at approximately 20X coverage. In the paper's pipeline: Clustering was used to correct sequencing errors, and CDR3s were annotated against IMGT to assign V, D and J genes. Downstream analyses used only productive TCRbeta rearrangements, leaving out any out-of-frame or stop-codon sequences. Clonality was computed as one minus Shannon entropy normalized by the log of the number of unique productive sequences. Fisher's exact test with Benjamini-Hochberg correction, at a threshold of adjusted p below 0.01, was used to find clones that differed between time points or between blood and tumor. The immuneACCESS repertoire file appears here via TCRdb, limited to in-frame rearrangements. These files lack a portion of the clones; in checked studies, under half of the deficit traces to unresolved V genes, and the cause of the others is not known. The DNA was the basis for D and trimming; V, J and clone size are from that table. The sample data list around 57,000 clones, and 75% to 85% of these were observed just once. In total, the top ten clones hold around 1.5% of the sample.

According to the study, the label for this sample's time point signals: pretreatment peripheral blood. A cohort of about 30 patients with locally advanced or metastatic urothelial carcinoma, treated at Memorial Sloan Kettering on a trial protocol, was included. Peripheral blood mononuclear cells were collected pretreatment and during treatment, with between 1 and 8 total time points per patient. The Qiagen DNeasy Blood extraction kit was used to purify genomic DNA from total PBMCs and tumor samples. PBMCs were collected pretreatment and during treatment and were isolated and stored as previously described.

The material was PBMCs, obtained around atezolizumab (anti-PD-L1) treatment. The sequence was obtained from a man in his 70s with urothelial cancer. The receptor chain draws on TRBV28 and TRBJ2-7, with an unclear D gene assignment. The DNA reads TGTGCCAGCAGTTTATTCGGCGGAAACTCCTACGAGCAGTACTTC. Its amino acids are CASSLFGGNSYEQYF.